This record concerns one TCR beta chain sequence. About 0.5 to 1 ug RNA was reverse transcribed with random hexamers. TCRdb reprocessed the immunoSEQ multiplex PCR reads with MiXCR, giving one entry per CDR3 protein. In the table there are approximately 150,000 distinct CDR3 sequences, approximately 95% of which are singletons. This entry comes from a study of CD8 T cells in Susac syndrome. CDR3 size: 14 residues. Trimming took off 3 bases at V and 6 bases at J, with 18 bases between the two ends. Germline V gene sequence: CDR1 SQVTM, CDR2 ANQGSEA. Sequences were obtained from CD4+ T cells from PBMCs. This sequence joins TRBV29-1 and TRBJ2-7, with D perhaps matching TRBD2 (7 bases). The source is a human donor with multiple sclerosis. CDR3 sequence (DNA): TGCAGCGTTGATCTCCCGGGGGGCGGCTCCGAGCAGTACTTC. It specifies CSVDLPGGGSEQYF.